Below, 3 T cell receptor beta chains from the same sample are listed, as sequenced in a study of circulating CD8 cells and anti-PD-1 response in melanoma. From live CD3+CD8+TCRalphabeta+ cells, four PD-1 and/or TIGIT subsets were sorted. Using approximately 15 ng of total RNA, TCR libraries were made with the QIAseq Immune Repertoire TCR panel. Via MiXCR, TCRdb re-called the reads, giving one row per CDR3 protein. The sample shows 500 to 700 distinct CDR3 sequences, approximately 10% of them seen only once. The starting material was CD8+ T cells from PBMCs, obtained at baseline or after one month of anti-PD-1 therapy (not recorded which). The source of these receptors is a human donor with melanoma.

The V and J genes are TRBV29-1 and TRBJ2-7, with D possibly being TRBD1 or TRBD2 (5 bases each). The length of the CDR3 is 13 residues. Trimming cost V 5 bases and J 7 bases, with 18 bases left between them. CDR1 and CDR2 from the germline V gene are SQVTM and ANQGSEA. The chain's CDR3 is CSVFVEWGREQYF. Here the CDR3 DNA reads TGCAGCGTTTTCGTTGAGTGGGGACGTGAGCAGTACTTC.

The rearrangement links TRBV19 to TRBJ2-7; D is unresolved. The germline V and J ends were trimmed by 8 bases and 5 bases, with 13 bases remaining between them. This CDR3 comprises 12 residues. Per germline, CDR1 LNHDA and CDR2 SQIVND (reference sequence). CDR3 in DNA: TGTGCCAGTGCTCAGACCCCTAACGAGCAGTACTTC. It yields the protein CASAQTPNEQYF. Full variable domain (remainder filled in from reference TRBV19 and TRBJ2-7): DGGITQSPKYLFRKEGQNVTLSCEQNLNHDAMYWYRQDPGQGLRLIYYSQIVNDFQKGDIAEGYSVSREKKESFPLTVTSAQKNPTAFYLCASAQTPNEQYFGPGTRLTVT.

By sample fraction, this clonotype is large (0.1 to 1%). The chain has TRBV19 and TRBJ1-4; 10 bases fit TRBD1. V was clipped by 11 bases and J by 5 bases; unmatched bases: 2. CDR3 length: 12 amino acids. In germline, CDR1 is LNHDA, CDR2 SQIVND (reference sequence). The CDR3 spells CAGTGVNEKLFF. The CDR3 coding sequence is TGTGCCGGGACAGGGGTAAATGAAAAACTGTTTTTT. The entire variable domain, with the rest obtained from reference TRBV19 and TRBJ1-4, is as follows: DGGITQSPKYLFRKEGQNVTLSCEQNLNHDAMYWYRQDPGQGLRLIYYSQIVNDFQKGDIAEGYSVSREKKESFPLTVTSAQKNPTAFYLCAGTGVNEKLFFGSGTQLSVL.